These 21 T cell receptor beta chains were all obtained from the same sample, sequenced in a study of Ad26.COV2.S vaccination and SARS-CoV-2 variants. Generated by immunoSEQ multiplex PCR, the TCRdb table keeps only in-frame clones and is missing some. The sample includes about 350,000 clones, 70% to 90% of them seen just once. Treatment: around 19 received Ad26.COV2.S at low or high dose, single or two shots; five or six received placebo; per-sample allocation not given. Sampling occurred on day 63 after the first vaccine or placebo injection. Here the sequenced sample was peripheral blood, taken in a trial of Ad26.COV2.S vaccine versus placebo. Receptor source: a person aged 18-60 years who received the Ad26.COV2.S COVID-19 vaccine or a placebo.

The chain recombines TRBV11-2 with TRBJ2-7; 7 nucleotides agree with TRBD1. Germline CDR1 SGHAT, CDR2 FQNNGV. Trimming at V came to 7 bases and at J to 2 bases, leaving 5 bases not matched to a gene. There are 13 residues in the CDR3. The CDR3: CASNGQETYEQYF. The CDR3 DNA reads TGTGCCAGCAACGGACAGGAGACCTACGAGCAGTACTTC.

V gene TRBV6-2 or TRBV6-3 combines with J gene TRBJ2-7; 9 bases are a match to TRBD1. CDR1 and CDR2 from the germline V gene are MNHEY and SVGEGT. The CDR3 runs 18 residues. Trimming took 1 base from V and 6 from J; bases not matched to a gene: 16. CDR3 residues: CASSYLIFRGQGYGEQYF. The CDR3 bases are TGTGCCAGCAGTTACTTGATTTTCCGGGGACAGGGCTATGGCGAGCAGTACTTC.

The CDR3 region is CASTLQGTGEQYF. The CDR3 nucleotides are TGTGCCAGCACCTTACAGGGAACAGGCGAGCAGTACTTC. This chain connects TRBV6-5 to TRBJ2-7; D might be TRBD1 (6 bases). V gave up 7 bases and J gave up 6 bases, with 16 bases separating them. Germline loops: CDR1 MNHEY, CDR2 SVGAGI. The CDR3 sequence is 13 residues long.

The chain recombines TRBV24-1 with TRBJ2-7; D gene ambiguous. V was shortened by 12 bases and J by 6 bases, with 11 bases between the two germline ends. The germline CDR1 and CDR2 sequences are KGHDR and SFDVKD. The CDR3 has 10 amino acids. The CDR3 sequence: CAPSRCEQYF. The CDR3 nucleotides read TGTGCCCCCTCGCGATGCGAGCAGTACTTC.

The chain employs TRBV30 and TRBJ1-5, with a weak D call TRBD1 (5 bases). V lost 2 bases and J lost 5, with 10 bases in between. This CDR3 spans 13 amino acids. Germline CDR1 reads GTSNPN; CDR2 reads SVGIG (reference sequence). The CDR3: CAWSTGRDQPQHF. In nucleotides, the CDR3 is TGTGCCTGGAGTACGGGACGGGATCAGCCCCAGCATTTT.

V usage is TRBV4-1 and J usage is TRBJ2-7; TRBD2 aligns across 10 bases. V shed 0 bases and J 1 base; nucleotides not matched to a gene: 6. The CDR3 contains 17 residues. Germline V gene lookup returns CDR1 MGHRA and CDR2 YSYEKL. The CDR3 spells CASSQEALAGVSYEQYF. DNA for the CDR3: TGCGCCAGCAGCCAAGAAGCCCTAGCGGGGGTATCCTACGAGCAGTACTTC.

J is TRBJ1-5 and V is TRBV6-2 or TRBV6-3, with 7 bases fitting TRBD1. V lost 4 bases, J lost 5 bases, and 5 bases stayed unmatched. The CDR3 runs to 14 residues. The germline V gene has CDR1 MNHEY and CDR2 SVGEGT. CDR3 nucleotide sequence: TGTGCCAGCAGTTTGAGGGGGCGGGATCAGCCCCAGCATTTT. It codes for CASSLRGRDQPQHF.

For this clone: The same CDR3 can be traced to other DNA sequences in this sample. This chain joins TRBV7-2 and TRBJ1-5; TRBD1 might be the D (5 bases). Trimming pared 1 base from V and 4 bases from J, leaving 11 bases between. CDR1 SGHTA and CDR2 FQGNSA come from the germline V gene. This CDR3 has 15 amino acids. The CDR3 bases are TGTGCCAGCAGCTTAGAGGGCAGGGTGAATCAGCCCCAGCATTTT. It encodes CASSLEGRVNQPQHF.

The V gene is TRBV5-8, the J gene TRBJ2-7; 7 nucleotides agree with TRBD1. Germline V gene lookup returns CDR1 SGHTS and CDR2 YDEGEE. V lost 4 bases, J lost 4 bases, and 14 bases stayed unmatched. The CDR3 sequence is 16 residues long. CDR3 residues: CASSPGQRKGVYEQYF. The CDR3 DNA reads as TGTGCCAGCAGCCCGGGACAGAGAAAGGGCGTATACGAGCAGTACTTC.

This chain connects TRBV19 to TRBJ2-7; possible D gene TRBD2, 5 bases. This CDR3 has 17 amino acids. Germline V CDR1 and CDR2: LNHDA, SQIVND (reference sequence). V lost 5 bases to trimming and J lost 2 bases, with 22 bases between them. The CDR3 DNA follows: TGTGCCAGTAGTCCCGTAATAAAAGGACCCGGGGCCTACGAGCAGTACTTC. Translated: CASSPVIKGPGAYEQYF.

J is TRBJ2-7 and V is TRBV18, with D unresolved. This CDR3 contains 15 residues. V gave up 3 bases and J gave up 2 bases, with 14 bases separating them. CDR1 is KGHSH, CDR2 LQKENI, per germline. CDR3 region: CASSPVTDAAYEQYF. CDR3 coding DNA: TGTGCCAGCTCACCTGTGACGGATGCAGCCTACGAGCAGTACTTC.

This chain joins TRBV27 and TRBJ1-5; TRBD1 agrees at 7 bases. Looked up from germline, CDR1 is MNHEY and CDR2 is SMNVEV (reference sequence). This CDR3 comprises 15 residues. The V and J ends lost 5 bases and 7 bases, in that order; junction bases with no gene match: 11. CDR3 residues: CASSIQGSREQPQHF. The CDR3 DNA sequence: TGTGCCAGCAGTATACAGGGGTCTCGCGAGCAGCCCCAGCATTTT.

The chain recombines TRBV29-1 with TRBJ1-1, with D tentatively TRBD1 (5 bases). V dropped 7 bases and J dropped 0 bases, with 12 bases sitting between them. The CDR3 has 13 residues. Germline V CDR1 and CDR2: SQVTM, ANQGSEA. CDR3 sequence reads: CSGGRPMNTEAFF. The CDR3 nucleotides read TGCAGCGGGGGCCGACCCATGAACACTGAAGCTTTCTTT.

This clone showed up just a few times. One junction end does not reproduce the germline sequence, and a read error may be involved. V usage is TRBV2 and J usage is TRBJ1-5, with 11 bases fitting TRBD1. The CDR3 is 16 residues long. Germline loops: CDR1 SNHLY, CDR2 FYNNEI. CDR3 DNA: TGTGCCCGCAGGGAGGGGGACAGGGGGGGCAATCAGCCCCAGCATTTT. This codes for CARREGDRGGNQPQHF.

V gene TRBV19 combines with J gene TRBJ2-2; 7 bases map to TRBD2. This CDR3 region has 14 residues. The junction had 5 bases not matched to a gene; V was cut back by 2 bases and J by 8 bases. Germline V lookup: CDR1 LNHDA, CDR2 SQIVND (reference sequence). The CDR3 sequence is CASSISREAGELFF. In DNA form, the CDR3 reads TGTGCCAGTAGTATATCCCGGGAGGCTGGGGAGCTGTTTTTT.

The chain employs TRBV5-6 and TRBJ1-6; a weak D match, TRBD1 (5 bases). This CDR3 is built from 14 residues. V was shortened by 2 bases and J by 13 bases, with 16 bases between the two germline ends. Germline CDR1 reads SGHDT; CDR2 reads YYEEEE. The CDR3 region has the DNA TGTGCCAGCAGCTTCGGAGGGGAAGGCTATCCCCTCCACTTT. It codes for CASSFGGEGYPLHF.

The sample holds a few counts of this clone. The chain has TRBV11-2 and TRBJ2-7; the match to TRBD2 covers 7 bases. V was pared by 6 bases and J by 0 bases, with 2 bases of the junction left unmatched. The CDR3 sequence is 13 residues long. Germline-derived CDR1 and CDR2 are SGHAT and FQNNGV. For the CDR3, the DNA is TGTGCCAGCAGGCGGGGGACCTCCTACGAGCAGTACTTC. Translated: CASRRGTSYEQYF.

CDR3 in amino acids: CAWSSTGANEKLFF. The CDR3 bases are TGTGCCTGGAGCTCGACAGGGGCTAATGAAAAACTGTTTTTT. This rearrangement joins TRBV30 to TRBJ1-4; 8 nucleotides line up with TRBD1. Germline CDR1 reads GTSNPN; CDR2 reads SVGIG (reference sequence). Trimming cost V 3 bases and J 3 bases; bases outside gene matches: 3. The CDR3 runs 14 residues.

The chain recombines TRBV29-1 with TRBJ2-3; D unresolved. The CDR3 runs 16 residues. CDR1 and CDR2 from the germline V gene are SQVTM and ANQGSEA. V dropped 2 bases and J dropped 0 bases, with 15 bases sitting between them. The CDR3 nucleotides read TGCAGCGTTGAATGGCGGCAGCCTACTAGCACAGATACGCAGTATTTT. Its translation is CSVEWRQPTSTDTQYF.

A single count supports this clone. The chain employs TRBV2 and TRBJ1-2, with a weak D call TRBD1 (6 bases). Germline V gives CDR1 SNHLY, CDR2 FYNNEI. Trimming removed 7 bases from V and 3 bases from J, with 12 bases in between. The CDR3 spans 13 residues. DNA of the CDR3: TGTGCCAGCATGGGGGGCCGAGACTATGGCTACACCTTC. Translation gives CASMGGRDYGYTF.

This chain uses TRBV3-1 (or the pseudogene TRBV3-2) with TRBJ2-7; no definite D call. Trimming removed 2 bases from V and 5 bases from J, with 4 bases in between. Germline V gives CDR1 LGHDT, CDR2 YNNKEL (reference sequence). The CDR3 contains 11 residues. The CDR3 protein is CASSQTHEQYF. The CDR3 region has the DNA TGTGCCAGCAGCCAAACCCACGAGCAGTACTTC.